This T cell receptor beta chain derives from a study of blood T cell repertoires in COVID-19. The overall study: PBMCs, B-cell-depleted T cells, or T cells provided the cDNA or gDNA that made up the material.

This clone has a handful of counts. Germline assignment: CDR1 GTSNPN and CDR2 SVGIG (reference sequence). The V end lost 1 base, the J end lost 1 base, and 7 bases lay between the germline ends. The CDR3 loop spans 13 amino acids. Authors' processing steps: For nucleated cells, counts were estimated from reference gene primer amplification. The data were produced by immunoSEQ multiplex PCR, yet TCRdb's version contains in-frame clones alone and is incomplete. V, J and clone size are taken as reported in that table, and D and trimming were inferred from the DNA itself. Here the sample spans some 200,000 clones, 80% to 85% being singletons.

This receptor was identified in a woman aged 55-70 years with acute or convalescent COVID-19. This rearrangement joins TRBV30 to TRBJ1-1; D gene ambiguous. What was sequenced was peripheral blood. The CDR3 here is CAWSGAPNTEAFF. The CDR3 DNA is TGTGCCTGGAGTGGGGCCCCGAACACTGAAGCTTTCTTT.